The clone carrying this T cell receptor beta chain came up a few times. As yet, its antigen is unknown. CDR1 and CDR2 (germline): MDHEN, SYDVKM. CDR3 size: 15 residues. Trimming removed 7 bases at V and 1 base at J, with 16 bases between. This sample was taken from a study of T cell responses to AZD1222 COVID-19 vaccine. Study-level findings and limits: Regions left unmutated in variants are reportedly the target of nearly half of spike-specific TCRs.

Sequenced by immunoSEQ multiplex PCR; TCRdb stores in-frame clones only, minus some. The sample carries about 140,000 clones, 85% recorded once. This chain connects TRBV28 to TRBJ1-2, with a weak D call TRBD1 (5 bases). The receptor was isolated from an adult who received the MenACWY meningococcal vaccine as a control. Sample: peripheral blood, taken 28 days after the second dose of the MenACWY control vaccine. CDR3 DNA sequence: TGTGCCAGCATTCCAGCCGGGACGGTTAACTATGGCTACACCTTC. Translating gives CASIPAGTVNYGYTF.